The TCR beta chain described here comes from a study of cytomegalovirus exposure and HLA in healthy donors. Study-wide results and limits: Presence/absence analyses rested on an assumption that sequencing depth was roughly uniform across donors.

Concerning this clone: As yet, its antigen is unknown.

V lost 0 bases and J lost 1, with 13 bases in between. The germline gives CDR1 MGHRA, CDR2 YSYEKL. CDR3 length: 16 residues. In the PCR, 60 Vbeta and 13 Jbeta primers were used. TCRdb's copy holds only in-frame clones and misses some; the assay was immunoSEQ multiplex PCR. The sample yields about 110,000 clones, of which the top ten take up less than 4.5%. This chain links TRBV4-1 with TRBJ2-7; D is possibly TRBD2 (6 bases). The sequenced sample was PBMCs. The receptor was derived from a man younger than 30 in good health and CMV-seronegative. CDR3: CASSQDSAGPSYEQYF. In nucleotides, the CDR3 is TGCGCCAGCAGCCAAGATTCGGCGGGGCCTTCCTACGAGCAGTACTTC.